This TCR beta chain was recovered during a study of T cells in Graves' hyperthyroidism and ophthalmopathy. Study conclusions and caveats: The model anticipated ophthalmopathy a median about 7.1 months pre-onset.

This clonotype was recorded at least ten times. The target antigen is unknown. Cells are PBMCs isolated from roughly 9.2 ml of fresh blood. RNA transcripts were the template for amplifying TCR beta CDR3 regions. The HTBI primer set drove a first-round RT-PCR of the TCR CDR3. One entry per CDR3 protein results from TCRdb running MiXCR on the multiplex PCR reads. Here the sample spans around 350,000 distinct CDR3 sequences, about 18% being singletons. Germline V gene data show CDR1 as DFQATT and CDR2 as SNEGSKA (reference sequence). The CDR3 is made up of 15 amino acids. The germline V and J ends were trimmed by 3 bases and 1 base, with 15 bases remaining between them.

The sequenced material came from blood. The chain employs TRBV20-1 and TRBJ1-1; possible D gene TRBD1, 6 bases. This receptor was obtained from a woman between 18 and 30 years old with Graves' hyperthyroidism. CDR3 DNA sequence: TGCAGTGCTAGCCGGCCGACAGGTGCGAACACTGAAGCTTTCTTT. This translates into CSASRPTGANTEAFF.